These 21 T cell receptor beta chains originate from one sample sequenced in a study of stem cell transplantation in POMP-related autoinflammatory disease. The data were produced by immunoSEQ multiplex PCR, yet TCRdb's version contains in-frame clones alone and is incomplete. The sample has approximately 590 clones, roughly nine tenths seen once; the top ten hold about 9.4%. Sequences were obtained from CD4+ follicular helper T cells (Tfh) from PBMCs. Receptors were obtained from a human donor in good health.

The chain carries TRBV5-1 and TRBJ2-2, with D tentatively TRBD1 (7 bases). Germline lookup yields CDR1 SGHRS and CDR2 YFSETQ. Deletions cut 4 bases from V and 3 bases from J, with 16 bases between. The CDR3 is made up of 16 amino acids. The chain's CDR3 is CASSRSGGSYTGELFF. The CDR3 nucleotides read TGCGCCAGCAGCCGCTCAGGGGGGTCCTACACCGGGGAGCTGTTTTTT. Full variable domain (outside the CDR3, taken from reference TRBV5-1 and TRBJ2-2): KAGVTQTPRYLIKTRGQQVTLSCSPISGHRSVSWYQQTPGQGLQFLFEYFSETQRNKGNFPGRFSGRQFSNSRSEMNVSTLELGDSALYLCASSRSGGSYTGELFFGEGSRLTVL.

The V and J genes are TRBV27 and TRBJ1-6; D uncertain. Germline CDR1 is MNHEY and CDR2 is SMNVEV (reference sequence). The CDR3 sequence is 15 residues long. Trimming pared 5 bases from V and 9 bases from J, leaving 17 bases between. CDR3 residues: CASSPDWTSVSPLHF. The CDR3 coding sequence is TGTGCCAGCAGTCCCGATTGGACTTCGGTTTCACCCCTCCACTTT.

The V gene is TRBV6-5, the J gene TRBJ2-7, with 14 bases identical to TRBD2. After removal of 0 bases from V and 9 bases from J, the junction contained 4 bases not matched to a gene. The CDR3 contains 15 residues. Germline-derived CDR1 and CDR2 are MNHEY and SVGAGI. The CDR3 protein is CASSYSAGTSGGQYF. CDR3 nucleotides: TGTGCCAGCAGTTACTCCGCCGGGACTAGCGGGGGGCAGTACTTC.

The count of this clone is one. The genes are TRBV7-6 and TRBJ1-6; possible D gene TRBD1, 5 bases. V gave up 4 bases and J gave up 10 bases, with 14 bases separating them. This CDR3 contains 14 residues. Germline values: CDR1 SGHVS, CDR2 FNYEAQ. The CDR3 nucleotides read TGTGCCAGCAGCTCGCAGGGAGGTAACTCACCCCTCCACTTT. Translation: CASSSQGGNSPLHF.

The genes are TRBV28 and TRBJ1-5; D is unclear. Germline V gene lookup returns CDR1 MDHEN and CDR2 SYDVKM. The CDR3 contains 15 residues. Trimming removed 6 bases at V and 2 bases at J, with 14 bases between. The CDR3 protein is CASRPRWKGNQPQHF. The CDR3 DNA reads TGTGCCAGCAGGCCGCGGTGGAAGGGCAATCAGCCCCAGCATTTT.

The chain has TRBV19 and TRBJ1-1; no clear D. Germline V gene lookup returns CDR1 LNHDA and CDR2 SQIVND (reference sequence). V lost 5 bases and J lost 1, with 5 bases in between. The CDR3 has 12 amino acids. CDR3 bases: TGTGCCAGTAGTTTTTGGAACACTGAAGCTTTCTTT. Translating gives CASSFWNTEAFF.

The chain links TRBV7-7 to TRBJ2-1, with D unclear. Trimming stripped 0 bases from V and 9 bases from J, with 9 bases between. Germline V gene sequence: CDR1 SSHAT, CDR2 FNYEAQ (reference sequence). The CDR3 is 13 residues long. CDR3 DNA: TGTGCCAGCAGCTTAGCGCTCCTGAGTGAGCAGTTCTTC. It codes for CASSLALLSEQFF. Full variable domain (rest looked up from reference TRBV7-7 and TRBJ2-1): GAGVSQSPRYKVTKRGQDVTLRCDPISSHATLYWYQQALGQGPEFLTYFNYEAQPDKSGLPSDRFSAERPEGSISTLTIQRTEQRDSAMYRCASSLALLSEQFFGPGTRLTVL.

The V and J genes are TRBV7-2 and TRBJ2-7; 9 bases line up with TRBD1. Germline V CDR1 and CDR2: SGHTA, FQGNSA. This CDR3 comprises 16 residues. V trimming: 2 bases; J trimming: 3 bases; junction bases outside the gene matches: 8. CDR3 amino acids: CASSLSIGTGHYEQYF. The CDR3 nucleotides are TGTGCCAGCAGCTTAAGTATTGGGACAGGGCACTACGAGCAGTACTTC.

The V and J genes are TRBV11-3 and TRBJ2-2, with TRBD1 matching over 8 bases. The CDR3 totals 16 residues. V shed 2 bases and J 5 bases; nucleotides not matched to a gene: 7. Germline V gives CDR1 SGHNT, CDR2 YENEEA. In DNA, the CDR3 is TGTGCCAGCAGCTTATACCCAGGGGGCCGGACCGGGGAGCTGTTTTTT. Protein sequence: CASSLYPGGRTGELFF.

The chain combines TRBV4-2 with TRBJ1-4, with TRBD1 as a possible D gene (6 bases). The CDR3 has 15 amino acids. V lost 3 bases to trimming and J lost 8 bases, with 16 bases between them. CDR1 is LGHNA and CDR2 is YNFKEQ in the germline V gene. The CDR3, as DNA: TGTGCCAGCAGCCAGCCCGGGGGGCTTAGGGAAAAACTGTTTTTT. Translated: CASSQPGGLREKLFF.

This rearrangement joins TRBV11-1 to TRBJ2-1, with TRBD2 identical over 7 bases. CDR1 and CDR2 (germline): SGHAT, FQDESV (reference sequence). Trimming took 3 bases from V and 4 from J; bases not matched to a gene: 9. The length of the CDR3 is 16 residues. The CDR3 DNA reads as TGTGCCAGCAGCTTTAAGGGACTACCGAAATACAATGAGCAGTTCTTC. It encodes CASSFKGLPKYNEQFF.

The chain joins TRBV6-5 to TRBJ2-2; the D call may be TRBD1 or TRBD2 (5 bases each). Per the germline V gene, CDR1 is MNHEY and CDR2 is SVGAGI. The CDR3 is 13 amino acids. CDR3 loop: CAAERGDTGELFF. The DNA of the CDR3 is TGTGCAGCGGAGCGAGGGGACACCGGGGAGCTGTTTTTT.

The V gene is TRBV2, the J gene TRBJ2-2, with TRBD1 matching 8 bases. V lost 7 bases to trimming and J lost 6 bases; unmatched junction nucleotides: 7. The CDR3 covers 14 residues. The germline gives CDR1 SNHLY, CDR2 FYNNEI. The CDR3 nucleotides read TGTGCCAGCAAAGGGACAGGCCCTCCCGGGGAGCTGTTTTTT. This gives the protein CASKGTGPPGELFF.

The rearrangement joins TRBV18 to TRBJ1-2; no clear D. The CDR3 is 13 amino acids. V gave up 3 bases and J gave up 8 bases, with 13 bases separating them. Germline V CDR1 and CDR2: KGHSH, LQKENI. The CDR3 protein is CASSPRLEEGYTF. CDR3 coding DNA: TGTGCCAGCTCACCCCGACTGGAGGAAGGCTACACCTTC.

The rearrangement links TRBV4-2 to TRBJ2-1; no clear D gene. Germline V CDR1 and CDR2: LGHNA, YNFKEQ. The V end lost 1 base, the J end lost 2 bases, and 3 bases lay between the germline ends. The CDR3 runs 13 residues. DNA of the CDR3: TGTGCCAGCAGCCAAGGTACCTACAATGAGCAGTTCTTC. The encoded protein is CASSQGTYNEQFF.

The chain uses TRBV4-2 and TRBJ1-2; D not certain. Trimming removed 0 bases from V and 4 bases from J, with 9 bases in between. From germline, CDR1 is LGHNA and CDR2 YNFKEQ. CDR3 length equals 14 residues. Here the CDR3 reads CASSQETPGYGYTF. The CDR3 DNA sequence: TGTGCCAGCAGCCAAGAGACCCCAGGCTATGGCTACACCTTC.

The chain couples TRBV5-4 to TRBJ2-3, with TRBD2 as a possible D gene (6 bases). There are 15 residues in the CDR3. Germline-derived CDR1 and CDR2 are SGHNT and YYREEE (reference sequence). Trimming removed 0 bases from V and 2 bases from J, with 10 bases in between. The CDR3 sequence is CASSLGRGTTDTQYF. CDR3 in DNA: TGTGCCAGCAGCTTGGGACGGGGGACCACAGATACGCAGTATTTT.

The chain uses TRBV4-1 and TRBJ2-7; 7 nucleotides align to TRBD1. Looked up from germline, CDR1 is MGHRA and CDR2 is YSYEKL. V lost 1 base, J lost 1 base, and 4 bases stayed unmatched. The CDR3 contains 15 residues. The CDR3 reads CASSQARGQSYEQYF. Written as DNA, the CDR3 is TGCGCCAGCAGCCAAGCCCGGGGACAGTCCTACGAGCAGTACTTC.

This rearrangement joins TRBV5-6 to TRBJ1-1; D is possibly TRBD1 (6 bases). CDR3 length: 12 residues. Germline V gene sequence: CDR1 SGHDT, CDR2 YYEEEE. Trimming took off 3 bases at V and 6 bases at J, with 9 bases between the two ends. The CDR3 nucleotides are TGTGCCAGCAGCTACCGGGGGCCTGAAGCTTTCTTT. This codes for CASSYRGPEAFF. Full variable domain (outside the CDR3, taken from reference TRBV5-6 and TRBJ1-1): DAGVTQSPTHLIKTRGQQVTLRCSPKSGHDTVSWYQQALGQGPQFIFQYYEEEERQRGNFPDRFSGHQFPNYSSELNVNALLLGDSALYLCASSYRGPEAFFGQGTRLTVV.

This clone was detected once. The chain joins TRBV30 to TRBJ1-2; 7 bases map to TRBD1. The CDR3 length is 11 residues. V gave up 5 bases and J gave up 8 bases; unmatched junction bases: 5. Germline loops: CDR1 GTSNPN, CDR2 SVGIG (reference sequence). The CDR3 protein is CAWRSGGGYTF. CDR3 DNA sequence: TGTGCCTGGCGGTCAGGGGGAGGCTACACCTTC. Looking up the rest from reference TRBV30 and TRBJ1-2 gives the full variable domain: SQTIHQWPATLVQPVGSPLSLECTVEGTSNPNLYWYRQAAGRGLQLLFYSVGIGQISSEVPQNLSASRPQDRQFILSSKKLLLSDSGFYLCAWRSGGGYTFGSGTRLTVV.

V and J are TRBV4-3 and TRBJ2-3; the match to TRBD2 covers 9 bases. Germline values: CDR1 LGHNA, CDR2 YSLEER. The CDR3 spans 16 residues. The V segment lost 6 bases and the J segment 2 bases; nucleotides outside the gene matches: 9. This CDR3 reads CASSYLAGGNTDTQYF. The DNA of the CDR3 is TGCGCCAGCAGTTATCTGGCGGGGGGGAACACAGATACGCAGTATTTT.